This record concerns one TCR beta chain sequence. V lost 2 bases and J 0 bases, leaving 11 bases between the germline ends. The CDR3 is 16 residues long. The V gene's germline CDR1 is SEHNR and CDR2 FQNEAQ (reference sequence). This sample is drawn from a study of blood T cell repertoires in COVID-19. Study details: Samples of COVID-19 (acute and convalescent) were obtained from the United States, Italy and Spain. Nucleic acid was either cDNA or gDNA, and it came from T cells, B-cell-depleted T cells, or PBMCs.

As handled by the study authors: Amplification of reference gene primers was used by the study to estimate nucleated cell counts. Measured with immunoSEQ multiplex PCR; TCRdb has only the in-frame clones, and not every one. V and J calls and clone size follow that table, whereas D and trimming were derived from the DNA. The sample gives 91,000 or so clones, 82% of which show up once; less than 9% is in the top ten. This clonotype was obtained from a middle-aged man with active or convalescent COVID-19. The source material was peripheral blood. V usage is TRBV7-9 and J usage is TRBJ1-5; D possibly corresponds to TRBD1 (5 bases). CDR3 bases: TGTGCCAGCAGCTTACAAGGACACGATAGCAATCAGCCCCAGCATTTT. Amino acid sequence: CASSLQGHDSNQPQHF.